A selection of T cell receptor beta chains follows, all from one sample in a study of PD-1 blockade in classical Hodgkin lymphoma. Sequencing used immunoSEQ multiplex PCR; TCRdb keeps in-frame clones, though not all of them. The sample includes 28,000 or so clones, around three quarters of them seen just once. The input for sequencing was peripheral blood mononuclear cells (PBMCs), taken before the fourth cycle of nivolumab. The receptors stem from a human donor with classical Hodgkin lymphoma. The CDR3 runs from the conserved cysteine through the conserved F or W. The order of the fields is CDR3 length, clone size, J gene, V gene, D gene, CDR3 protein, CDR3 DNA. D genes are given only for firm matches. Some rows mark clone size as missing; the rest say once, few, many or name a class of expanded clone.

>13|.|TRBJ1-2|TRBV14|TRBD1
CASSYQGDYGYTF
TGTGCCAGCAGCTACCAGGGGGACTATGGCTACACCTTC
>14|.|TRBJ2-2|TRBV6-6|.
CASSYSMDPGELFF
TGTGCCAGCAGTTACTCGATGGACCCCGGGGAGCTGTTTTTT
>17|.|TRBJ2-4|TRBV28|TRBD1
CASFPTGTGGAKNIQYF
TGTGCCAGTTTCCCCACCGGGACAGGGGGGGCCAAAAACATTCAGTACTTC
>14|.|TRBJ2-7|TRBV7-8|TRBD2
CASSQGLAGYEQYF
TGTGCCAGCAGCCAGGGACTAGCGGGATACGAGCAGTACTTC
>13|once|TRBJ2-3|TRBV29-1|TRBD1
CSVRDRGTDTQYF
TGCAGCGTCCGGGACAGGGGCACAGATACGCAGTATTTT
>13|.|TRBJ2-3|TRBV7-7|.
CASSLGVTDTQYF
TGTGCTAGCAGCTTAGGTGTAACGGATACGCAGTATTTT
>15|.|TRBJ2-7|TRBV7-6|TRBD1
CASSSEGAIPGEQYF
TGTGCCAGCAGCTCTGAGGGGGCCATCCCTGGGGAGCAGTACTTC
>14|.|TRBJ2-2|TRBV5-1|.
CASSSYANTGELFF
TGCGCCAGCAGTTCATACGCGAACACCGGGGAGCTGTTTTTT
>13|.|TRBJ1-4|TRBV5-6|.
CASSPGGNEKLFF
TGTGCCAGCAGCCCTGGCGGAAATGAAAAACTGTTTTTT
>15|.|TRBJ2-7|TRBV6-5|.
CASTTEAGFFLRQYF
TGTGCCAGCACAACCGAGGCAGGGTTCTTCTTACGGCAGTACTTC
>13|once|TRBJ1-2|TRBV30|TRBD1
CAWSQAGGYGYTF
TGTGCCTGGAGTCAGGCAGGGGGGTACGGCTACACCTTC
>15|.|TRBJ2-5|TRBV25-1|.
CASSPQGHPWETQYF
TGTGCCAGCAGTCCCCAGGGGCACCCTTGGGAGACCCAGTACTTC
>14|.|TRBJ2-3|TRBV28|.
CASSLAPSTDTQYF
TGTGCCAGCAGTTTAGCCCCTAGCACAGATACGCAGTATTTT
>16|.|TRBJ2-5|TRBV6-1|TRBD2
CASSEVGAGFFETQYF
TGTGCCAGCAGTGAAGTAGGAGCGGGATTTTTCGAGACCCAGTACTTC
>15|.|TRBJ2-3|TRBV19|TRBD2
CASSGTSGGTDTQYF
TGTGCCAGTAGTGGGACTAGCGGGGGCACAGATACGCAGTATTTT
>15|.|TRBJ1-3|TRBV7-2|.
CASSLQQHLGNTIYF
TGTGCCAGCAGCTTACAACAACATCTTGGAAACACCATATATTTT
>14|.|TRBJ2-1|TRBV19|.
CASKISEIGNEQFF
TGTGCCAGTAAGATTAGCGAGATTGGCAATGAGCAGTTCTTC
>12|once|TRBJ1-1|TRBV10-2|.
CASSVAGGEAFF
TGCGCCAGCAGTGTCGCGGGGGGGGAAGCTTTCTTT
>14|few|TRBJ1-2|TRBV19|.
CASSATGSLGGYTF
TGTGCCAGTAGCGCTACCGGGAGCCTCGGAGGCTACACCTTC
>12|.|TRBJ2-2|TRBV19|.
CASSINTGELFF
TGTGCCAGTAGTATAAACACCGGGGAGCTGTTTTTT
>16|.|TRBJ2-2|TRBV5-4|.
CASSSSRQADTGELFF
TGTGCCAGCAGCTCTTCCCGACAGGCAGACACCGGGGAGCTGTTTTTT
>15|.|TRBJ2-1|TRBV5-1|.
CASSLVERPYNEQFF
TGCGCCAGCAGCTTGGTCGAGCGGCCCTACAATGAGCAGTTCTTC
>13|.|TRBJ1-5|TRBV6-6|.
CASSYRGGQPQHF
TGTGCCAGCAGTTACAGAGGGGGTCAGCCCCAGCATTTT
>11|.|TRBJ2-1|TRBV9|.
CASSHMGEQFF
TGTGCCAGCAGCCATATGGGTGAGCAGTTCTTC
>15|.|TRBJ2-1|TRBV7-7|.
CASSPGPLPYNEQFF
TGTGCCAGCAGCCCGGGACCCCTACCCTACAATGAGCAGTTCTTC
>17|.|TRBJ2-3|TRBV7-9|TRBD2
CASSLLTGIAGEDTQYF
TGTGCCAGCAGCCTCCTAACCGGAATAGCGGGAGAAGATACGCAGTATTTT
>13|.|TRBJ2-7|TRBV6-6|TRBD1
CASSYGTVYEQYF
TGTGCCAGCAGTTACGGGACAGTCTACGAGCAGTACTTC
>16|once|TRBJ2-6|TRBV19|.
CASSMRSHSGANVLTF
TGTGCCAGTAGTATGAGATCGCACTCTGGGGCCAACGTCCTGACTTTC
>16|.|TRBJ2-1|TRBV5-6|TRBD2
CASSPRTSGTYNEQFF
TGTGCCAGCAGCCCCCGGACTAGCGGAACCTACAATGAGCAGTTCTTC
>16|few|TRBJ2-5|TRBV7-8|TRBD2
CASSLALREGRETQYF
TGTGCCAGCAGCTTAGCGTTGCGGGAGGGTCGGGAGACCCAGTACTTC
>14|few|TRBJ2-7|TRBV14|.
CASSQVGNSYEQYF
TGTGCCAGCAGCCAAGTGGGCAACTCCTACGAGCAGTACTTC
>14|once|TRBJ2-3|TRBV10-1|TRBD2
CASLTSASTDTQYF
TGCGCCAGCCTGACTAGCGCTAGCACAGATACGCAGTATTTT
>18|.|TRBJ2-3|TRBV9|TRBD2
CASSPPGGSFSGTDTQYF
TGTGCCAGCAGCCCCCCGGGCGGGAGCTTCTCGGGGACAGATACGCAGTATTTT
>15|.|TRBJ2-2|TRBV5-1|TRBD2
CASSPTSGHPGELFF
TGCGCCAGCAGCCCGACTAGCGGCCACCCCGGGGAGCTGTTTTTT
>16|.|TRBJ1-5|TRBV19|.
CASSIGGGVIGAPQHF
TGTGCCAGTAGTATCGGAGGCGGGGTAATTGGAGCGCCCCAGCATTTT
>17|.|TRBJ2-3|TRBV7-2|TRBD2
CASSTTSGTRDPDTQYF
TGTGCCAGCAGCACAACCTCCGGGACTAGGGACCCAGATACGCAGTATTTT
>16|.|TRBJ2-7|TRBV13|TRBD2
CASSPPGGRVAYEQYF
TGTGCCAGCAGCCCCCCGGGGGGGAGGGTCGCCTACGAGCAGTACTTC
>13|.|TRBJ2-5|TRBV19|.
CASSILGEETQYF
TGTGCCAGTAGTATTCTTGGCGAAGAGACCCAGTACTTC
>14|.|TRBJ2-2|TRBV28|.
CASTRDFFTGELFF
TGTGCCAGCACTAGGGACTTCTTCACCGGGGAGCTGTTTTTT
>15|.|TRBJ1-1|TRBV28|.
CASSSPDIRATEAFF
TGTGCCAGCAGTTCACCCGACATCAGGGCAACTGAAGCTTTCTTT
>16|.|TRBJ2-7|TRBV7-9|.
CASSGEVLVPVDEQYF
TGTGCCAGCAGCGGTGAAGTTTTAGTCCCTGTCGACGAGCAGTACTTC
>15|once|TRBJ2-4|TRBV6-5|.
CASSYGRGIQVIQYF
TGTGCCAGCAGTTACGGAAGGGGGATTCAGGTCATTCAGTACTTC
>14|.|TRBJ1-5|TRBV18|.
CASSPLGGDQPQHF
TGTGCCAGCTCACCACTGGGGGGGGATCAGCCCCAGCATTTT
>16|.|TRBJ2-5|TRBV5-1|.
CASSLSSTENQETQYF
TGCGCCAGCAGCTTGTCCTCGACAGAAAATCAAGAGACCCAGTACTTC
>15|.|TRBJ2-1|TRBV18|TRBD2
CASSLGTSGYNEQFF
TGTGCCAGCTCTCTCGGGACTAGCGGCTACAATGAGCAGTTCTTC
>11|.|TRBJ2-5|TRBV28|.
CASSLSETQYF
TGTGCCAGCAGTTTGAGCGAGACCCAGTACTTC
>12|.|TRBJ1-5|TRBV19|.
CASRVSNQPQHF
TGTGCCAGTAGGGTGAGCAATCAGCCCCAGCATTTT
>16|once|TRBJ2-5|TRBV9|.
CASSVGWTNDKETQYF
TGTGCCAGCAGCGTAGGCTGGACCAACGACAAAGAGACCCAGTACTTC
>13|.|TRBJ2-7|TRBV5-1|.
CASSRDGSYEQYF
TGCGCCAGCAGCCGGGACGGCTCCTACGAGCAGTACTTC
>17|.|TRBJ2-2|TRBV19|.
CASSIGLGRANTGELFF
TGTGCCAGTAGTATAGGTTTAGGGCGGGCGAACACCGGGGAGCTGTTTTTT
>19|few|TRBJ2-1|TRBV27|TRBD1
CASSPGQGQRLSSYNEQFF
TGTGCCAGCAGTCCAGGACAGGGGCAAAGATTAAGCTCCTACAATGAGCAGTTCTTC
>12|.|TRBJ2-7|TRBV15|.
CATSGQSYEQYF
TGTGCCACCAGCGGACAGTCCTACGAGCAGTACTTC
>13|.|TRBJ2-7|TRBV18|.
CASSQTGGYEQYF
TGTGCCAGCTCACAAACCGGAGGGTACGAGCAGTACTTC
>12|.|TRBJ2-1|TRBV10-2|.
CASSEGYNEQFF
TGCGCCAGCAGTGAGGGGTACAATGAGCAGTTCTTC
>17|.|TRBJ2-3|TRBV5-1|TRBD2
CASSLGLAGGSTDTQYF
TGCGCCAGCAGCCTGGGACTAGCGGGAGGGAGCACAGATACGCAGTATTTT
>13|medium-sized|TRBJ1-5|TRBV11-2|.
CASSFGPSDRQHF
TGTGCCAGCAGCTTCGGGCCAAGCGACCGCCAGCATTTT
>12|.|TRBJ2-7|TRBV19|.
CATADGTYEQYF
TGTGCCACGGCGGACGGAACCTACGAGCAGTACTTC
>14|.|TRBJ2-7|TRBV6-6|.
CASRARAGAFEQYF
TGTGCCAGCAGGGCGAGAGCTGGAGCGTTCGAGCAGTACTTC
>14|.|TRBJ2-2|TRBV6-1|.
CASTGTFYTGELFF
TGTGCCAGCACAGGGACTTTTTACACCGGGGAGCTGTTTTTT
>15|.|TRBJ1-1|TRBV28|TRBD1
CASRPTGGGWTEAFF
TGTGCCAGCAGGCCGACAGGGGGGGGGTGGACTGAAGCTTTCTTT